The clone carrying this T cell receptor beta chain came up a few times. Antigen: not known. Germline CDR1 reads SNHLY; CDR2 reads FYNNEI. V shed 5 bases and J shed 1 base, with 16 bases lying between them. The CDR3 contains 16 residues. During construction of the library, unique molecular identifiers were attached to individual cDNA molecules for quantitative, reproducible TCR counting. TCRdb processed the RACE reads anew with MiXCR; each CDR3 protein has one entry. The repertoire includes 350,000 to 450,000 distinct CDR3 sequences, less than 6.5% of them detected once, and just over 2.5% sits in the top ten. Time point indicated: pre-sensitization, week 0. As to treatment: therapeutic diphenylcyclopropenone sensitization with weekly scalp DPC. The record originates from a study of human T cells and chemical hapten exposure. Study overall: Chiefly female patients presented with alopecia areata, totalis or universalis.

Overall study results and limits: Correlating positively with patch test score were the PT1 expanded TCR counts. TCRs exceeding 1 in 1000 frequency stayed unchanged with DPC sensitization.

The receptor's source is a woman between 45 and 60 years old with alopecia areata. Some clones in this sample may be carry-over from other donors' samples. The sample in question was whole blood, obtained in connection with sensitization to the hapten diphenylcyclopropenone (DPC). The chain carries TRBV2 and TRBJ2-3; a weak D match, TRBD1 (7 bases). The CDR3 DNA follows: TGTGCCAGCAGTCCCACCAGGGGGGCGGGCACAGATACGCAGTATTTT. It codes for CASSPTRGAGTDTQYF.